This TCR beta chain originates from a study of T cell responses to AZD1222 COVID-19 vaccine. In this sample, this clone turned up a few times. Sequenced by immunoSEQ multiplex PCR; TCRdb stores in-frame clones only, minus some. The sample comprises approximately 180,000 clones, 88% of which are singletons, and roughly 25% rests with the top ten. Pooled samples include second doses given at about 4 or 12 weeks. The TCR comes from an adult who received the AZD1222 COVID-19 vaccine. This specimen was peripheral blood, taken 28 days after the second AZD1222 dose.

The CDR3, as DNA: TGTGCCAACCACCGGGCCCCCGGCGAAAAACTGTTTTTT. The encoded protein is CANHRAPGEKLFF. The V call is TRBV5-8, the J call TRBJ1-4; no clear D. CDR1 and CDR2 from the germline V gene are SGHTS and YDEGEE. V lost 9 bases and J 8 bases, leaving 17 bases between the germline ends. CDR3 length: 13 residues.